This T cell receptor (beta chain) was captured by sequencing in a study of T cells after yellow fever vaccination. Study-level results: When the response was secondary, it was weaker but reached its peak faster, day 5 versus 15. Booster sampling recovered most clones from primary vaccination (roughly 96% CD4, roughly 88% CD8).

It was through 5'RACE template switching that TCR cDNA was made, with a universal primer site and UMIs added. In TCRdb, the 5' RACE reads were re-called with MiXCR into one record per CDR3 protein. Of around 610,000 distinct CDR3 sequences listed, roughly 13% are singletons. The CDR3 extends over 14 amino acids. Germline V CDR1 and CDR2: MNHEY, SVGEGT. The V and J ends lost 8 bases and 4 bases respectively, with 15 bases between them. This clonotype was observed many times. Its antigen is undetermined. The clonotype was recovered from a man between 25 and 39 years old who received the YFV17D yellow fever vaccine. This chain links TRBV6-2 or TRBV6-3 with TRBJ1-5; tentative D call: TRBD1 (5 bases). The sequencing used PBMCs, collected on the day of the yellow fever booster vaccination. For the CDR3, the DNA is TGTGCCAGCCGAACCGGAGGGGTTAATCAGCCCCAGCATTTT. Translation: CASRTGGVNQPQHF.